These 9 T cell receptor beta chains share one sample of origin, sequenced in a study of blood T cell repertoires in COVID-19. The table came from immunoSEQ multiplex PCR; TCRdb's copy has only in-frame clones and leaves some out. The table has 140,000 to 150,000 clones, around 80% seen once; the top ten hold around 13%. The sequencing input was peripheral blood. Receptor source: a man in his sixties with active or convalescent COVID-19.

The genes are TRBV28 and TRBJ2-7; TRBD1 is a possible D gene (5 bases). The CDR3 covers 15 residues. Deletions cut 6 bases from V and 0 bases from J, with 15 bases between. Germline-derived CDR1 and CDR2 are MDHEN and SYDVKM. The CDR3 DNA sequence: TGTGCCAGCAGCCAACCCCACAGGAGCTCCTACGAGCAGTACTTC. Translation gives CASSQPHRSSYEQYF.

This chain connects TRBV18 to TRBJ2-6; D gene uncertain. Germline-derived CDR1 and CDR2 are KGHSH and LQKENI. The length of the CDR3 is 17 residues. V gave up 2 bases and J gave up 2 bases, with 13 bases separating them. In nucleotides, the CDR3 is TGTGCCAGCTCACCAAGACGCGGCCCCACTGGGGCCAACGTCCTGACTTTC. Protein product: CASSPRRGPTGANVLTF.

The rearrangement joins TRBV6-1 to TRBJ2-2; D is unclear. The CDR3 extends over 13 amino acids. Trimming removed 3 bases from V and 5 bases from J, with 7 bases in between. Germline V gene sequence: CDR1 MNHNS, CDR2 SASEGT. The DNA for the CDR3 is TGTGCCAGCAGTGATGACGGGACCGGGGAGCTGTTTTTT. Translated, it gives CASSDDGTGELFF.

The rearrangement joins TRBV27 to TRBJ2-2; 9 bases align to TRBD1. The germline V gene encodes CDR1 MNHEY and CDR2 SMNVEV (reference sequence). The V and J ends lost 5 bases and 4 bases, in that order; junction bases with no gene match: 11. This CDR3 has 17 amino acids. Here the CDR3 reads CASSPLQGARVTGELFF. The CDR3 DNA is TGTGCCAGCAGTCCCCTACAGGGGGCGCGGGTCACCGGGGAGCTGTTTTTT.

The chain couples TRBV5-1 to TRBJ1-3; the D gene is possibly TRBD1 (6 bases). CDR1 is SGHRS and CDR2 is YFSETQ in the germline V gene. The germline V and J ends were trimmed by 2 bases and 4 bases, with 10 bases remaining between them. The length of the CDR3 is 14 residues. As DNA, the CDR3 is TGCGCCAGCAGCTTTTTGGGACAAGGAAACACCATATATTTT. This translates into CASSFLGQGNTIYF.

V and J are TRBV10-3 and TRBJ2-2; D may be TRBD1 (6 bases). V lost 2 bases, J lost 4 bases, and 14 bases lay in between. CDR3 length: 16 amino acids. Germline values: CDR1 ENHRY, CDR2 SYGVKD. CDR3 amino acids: CAISEPRTAPTGELFF. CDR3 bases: TGTGCCATCAGTGAGCCGCGGACAGCCCCCACCGGGGAGCTGTTTTTT.

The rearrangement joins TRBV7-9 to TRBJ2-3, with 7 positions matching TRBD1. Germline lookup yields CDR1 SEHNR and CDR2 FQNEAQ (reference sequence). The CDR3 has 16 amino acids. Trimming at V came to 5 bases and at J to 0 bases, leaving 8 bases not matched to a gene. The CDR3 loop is CASSRYGTASTDTQYF. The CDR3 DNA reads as TGTGCCAGCAGCCGATACGGGACAGCTAGCACAGATACGCAGTATTTT.

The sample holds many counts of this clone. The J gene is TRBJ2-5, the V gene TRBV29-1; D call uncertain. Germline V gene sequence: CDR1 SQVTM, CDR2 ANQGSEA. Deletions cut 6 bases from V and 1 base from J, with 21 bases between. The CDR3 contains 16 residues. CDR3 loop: CSVNFYLDPFQETQYF. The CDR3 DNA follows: TGCAGCGTAAATTTTTACCTAGACCCTTTCCAAGAGACCCAGTACTTC.

The CDR3 protein is CASSLPTSGDQETQYF. In nucleotides, the CDR3 is TGCGCCAGCAGCCTACCGACTAGCGGGGACCAAGAGACCCAGTACTTC. The chain couples TRBV4-1 to TRBJ2-5, with 11 bases identical to TRBD2. The CDR3 runs to 16 residues. Germline CDR1 and CDR2: MGHRA and YSYEKL. V gave up 4 bases and J gave up 0 bases; unmatched junction bases: 4.